Reported below is one TCR beta chain. These data originate in a study of blood T cell repertoires in COVID-19. Background on the study: There were acute and convalescent COVID-19 samples, and they came from the United States, Italy and Spain.

V lost 5 bases and J lost 4; bases outside the gene matches: 7. The CDR3 sequence is 16 residues long. Germline CDR1 is SNHLY and CDR2 is FYNNEI. Data came from immunoSEQ multiplex PCR; TCRdb stores just in-frame clones and leaves some out. The data show 200,000 to 300,000 clones, approximately 86% seen once. This sequence was found in a woman aged 18-35 years who had recovered from COVID-19. The V call is TRBV2, the J call TRBJ2-1; 11 nucleotides agree with TRBD2. Sequenced: PBMCs or T cells enriched from blood (not recorded which). CDR3 residues: CASSPGTSGAYNEQFF. CDR3 sequence (DNA): TGTGCCAGCAGTCCCGGGACTAGCGGAGCATACAATGAGCAGTTCTTC.